This T cell receptor (beta chain) was sequenced in a study of cytomegalovirus exposure and HLA in healthy donors. Vbeta (60) and Jbeta (13) primers were used in the PCR. TCRdb's copy holds only in-frame clones and misses some; the assay was immunoSEQ multiplex PCR. Here the sample spans roughly 160,000 clones, 80% to 90% being singletons. Each donor was healthy, and each was a bone marrow donor. This clone was observed a single time. The antigen is not known. Findings of the study overall: The study put about 180 TCR beta chains on its list as cytomegalovirus-associated. What was likely a sequencing artifact was a cluster of highly shared sequence variants. In a later analysis, several top co-occurrence clusters appeared linked to parvovirus B19, influenza, CMV and Epstein-Barr virus.

The CDR3 has 14 residues. Germline values: CDR1 LGHNA, CDR2 YSLEER. V was cut by 0 bases and J by 6 bases, with 9 bases left in between. The clonotype was recovered from a woman aged 25 to 39 in good health and CMV-seropositive. The chain joins TRBV4-3 to TRBJ2-1; weak D call: TRBD2 (5 bases). The sequencing input was PBMCs. CDR3 sequence reads: CASSQEYLANEQFF. In nucleotides, the CDR3 is TGCGCCAGCAGCCAAGAGTATCTAGCCAATGAGCAGTTCTTC.